These 2 T cell receptor beta chains were sequenced from one sample in a study of blood T cell repertoires in COVID-19. Generated by immunoSEQ multiplex PCR, the TCRdb table keeps only in-frame clones and is missing some. The sample gives 230,000 or so clones, about 91% of which show up once; around 15% is in the top ten. What was sequenced was PBMCs or T cells enriched from blood (not recorded which). The receptor source for this set is a woman in her fifties or sixties with acute COVID-19.

V is TRBV7-2 and J is TRBJ2-3; maybe TRBD1 (5 bases). The CDR3 is 18 amino acids. Germline V gene lookup returns CDR1 SGHTA and CDR2 FQGNSA. The V and J ends lost 1 base and 6 bases respectively, with 23 bases between them. CDR3 nucleotides: TGTGCCAGCAGCTTAGTTGTTTCTGCTGGGGCAGGGATTGATACGCAGTATTTT. Its protein product is CASSLVVSAGAGIDTQYF.

The chain employs TRBV28 and TRBJ1-2; maybe TRBD1 (5 bases). The CDR3 has 14 amino acids. Deletions cut 3 bases from V and 5 bases from J, with 13 bases between. Germline CDR1 and CDR2: MDHEN and SYDVKM. CDR3 in DNA: TGTGCCAGCAGTTTTAGGGGAACAGTTTATGGCTACACCTTC. Amino acids: CASSFRGTVYGYTF.